A selection of T cell receptor beta chains follows, all from one sample in a study of PD-1 blockade in classical Hodgkin lymphoma. The repertoire was sequenced with immunoSEQ multiplex PCR; TCRdb's copy has only in-frame clones and lacks some. Of tens of thousands of clones listed, 80% are singletons. Material: peripheral blood mononuclear cells (PBMCs), obtained before the second cycle of nivolumab. These receptors were obtained from a human donor with classical Hodgkin lymphoma. The CDR3 runs from the conserved cysteine through the conserved F or W. A D gene is named only where the DNA matches it firmly. Size is omitted from some rows. Given values are once, few, many or a class for expanded clones.

size	V	D	J	CDR3	DNA
-	TRBV28	TRBD1	TRBJ1-6	CASSFWTGVSSPLHF	TGTGCCAGCAGTTTTTGGACAGGGGTCAGTTCACCCCTCCACTTT
-	TRBV6-5	-	TRBJ1-2	CASSYGGYGYTF	TGTGCCAGCAGTTACGGGGGGTATGGCTACACCTTC
-	TRBV6-1	-	TRBJ1-4	CASSSGAALFF	TGTGCCAGCAGTTCGGGCGCCGCACTGTTTTTT
-	TRBV25-1	-	TRBJ2-7	CASSHPIRDNSYEQYF	TGTGCCAGCAGCCACCCGATCCGGGACAACTCCTACGAGCAGTACTTC
-	TRBV7-2	-	TRBJ2-2	CASSQGGSNTGELFF	TGTGCCAGCAGCCAGGGGGGCAGTAACACCGGGGAGCTGTTTTTT
-	TRBV19	TRBD1	TRBJ2-3	CASSWRQGAPDTQYF	TGTGCCAGTAGTTGGCGACAGGGGGCCCCAGATACGCAGTATTTT
few	TRBV19	-	TRBJ1-1	CASSIEMNTEAFF	TGTGCCAGTAGTATAGAAATGAACACTGAAGCTTTCTTT
-	TRBV28	-	TRBJ1-6	CASILSGGYNSPLHF	TGTGCCAGCATTCTCTCTGGGGGTTATAATTCACCCCTCCACTTT
-	TRBV29-1	-	TRBJ2-5	CSVDSVETQYF	TGCAGCGTTGACAGTGTGGAGACCCAGTACTTC
-	TRBV4-3	TRBD1	TRBJ1-1	CASSQGAGGLNTEAFF	TGCGCCAGCAGCCAGGGGGCAGGGGGGTTAAACACTGAAGCTTTCTTT
few	TRBV7-9	-	TRBJ1-1	CASSFFRVNTEAFF	TGTGCCAGCAGCTTCTTCAGGGTGAACACTGAAGCTTTCTTT
-	TRBV2	TRBD2	TRBJ2-1	CASTTFSGIYNEQFF	TGTGCCAGCACTACATTTAGCGGGATCTACAATGAGCAGTTCTTC
-	TRBV18	TRBD1	TRBJ2-5	CASSRKDRGPLSLETQYF	TGTGCCAGCTCACGAAAAGACAGGGGGCCCCTAAGTTTGGAGACCCAGTACTTC
few	TRBV6-1	TRBD1	TRBJ2-1	CASSVTDRGYNEQFF	TGTGCCAGCAGTGTAACGGACAGGGGATACAATGAGCAGTTCTTC
few	TRBV11-2	-	TRBJ2-7	CASSLVDEGSYEQYF	TGTGCCAGCAGCTTAGTCGATGAGGGGTCCTACGAGCAGTACTTC
few	TRBV6-6	TRBD1	TRBJ1-1	CASSYYQGGTEAFF	TGTGCCAGCAGTTACTACCAGGGGGGGACTGAAGCTTTCTTT
-	TRBV19	TRBD1	TRBJ1-5	CASDDRAYQPQHF	TGTGCCTCGGACGACAGGGCATATCAGCCCCAGCATTTT
-	TRBV6-5	TRBD1	TRBJ1-5	CASRLTGGSQPQHF	TGTGCCAGCAGGTTAACAGGGGGAAGTCAGCCCCAGCATTTT
-	TRBV6-4	-	TRBJ1-6	CASRTESSYNSPLHF	TGTGCCAGCAGGACGGAGAGCTCCTATAATTCACCCCTCCACTTT
-	TRBV9	-	TRBJ2-1	CASSHPRFIAGNYNEQFF	TGTGCCAGCAGCCACCCCCGGTTCATCGCGGGGAACTACAATGAGCAGTTCTTC
-	TRBV2	TRBD1	TRBJ2-1	CASTDRVPREQFF	TGTGCCAGCACCGACAGGGTCCCTCGAGAGCAGTTCTTC
-	TRBV4-2	-	TRBJ2-1	CASRLEGGVRNEQFF	TGTGCCAGCAGACTCGAGGGGGGGGTCCGGAATGAGCAGTTCTTC
-	TRBV18	TRBD2	TRBJ2-3	CASRTSGGLDTQYF	TGTGCCAGCCGGACTAGCGGGGGGTTGGATACGCAGTATTTT
-	TRBV9	-	TRBJ1-3	CASSLVDSALNTIYF	TGTGCCAGCAGCCTAGTCGACAGTGCGCTAAACACCATATATTTT
-	TRBV19	-	TRBJ2-2	CASTKTGPLFVTGELFF	TGTGCCAGTACCAAAACGGGACCCCTTTTCGTCACCGGGGAGCTGTTTTTT
-	TRBV7-2	-	TRBJ1-2	CASSLAGAIYGYTF	TGTGCCAGCAGCTTAGCAGGTGCGATTTATGGCTACACCTTC